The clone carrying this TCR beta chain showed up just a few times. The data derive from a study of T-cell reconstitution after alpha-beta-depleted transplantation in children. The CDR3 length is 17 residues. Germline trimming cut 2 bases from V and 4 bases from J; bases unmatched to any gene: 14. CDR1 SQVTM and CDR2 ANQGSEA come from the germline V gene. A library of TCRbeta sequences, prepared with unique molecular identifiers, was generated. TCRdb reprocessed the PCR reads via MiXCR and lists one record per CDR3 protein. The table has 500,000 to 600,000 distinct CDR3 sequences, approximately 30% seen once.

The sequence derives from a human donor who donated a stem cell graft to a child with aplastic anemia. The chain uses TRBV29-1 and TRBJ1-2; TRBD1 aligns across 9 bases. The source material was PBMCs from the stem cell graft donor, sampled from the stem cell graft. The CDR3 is CSVELTSGTGWLYGYTF. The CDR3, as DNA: TGCAGCGTTGAACTGACCTCGGGGACAGGGTGGCTCTATGGCTACACCTTC. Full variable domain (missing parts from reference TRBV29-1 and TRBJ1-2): SAVISQKPSRDICQRGTSLTIQCQVDSQVTMMFWYRQQPGQSLTLIATANQGSEATYESGFVIDKFPISRPNLTFSTLTVSNMSPEDSSIYLCSVELTSGTGWLYGYTFGSGTRLTVV.